The text below deals with one TCR beta chain. Definite or probable Susac syndrome was diagnosed using recently defined diagnostic criteria. Negative isolation yielded CD4+ and CD8+ T cells, and FACS enriched TEMRA cells. An input of about 0.5 to 1 ug of RNA was subjected to reverse transcription using random hexamers. In TCRdb, the immunoSEQ multiplex PCR reads were re-called with MiXCR into one record per CDR3 protein. The sample includes around 130,000 distinct CDR3 sequences, just under 95% seen only once; the top ten take more than 0.25%. These data originate in a study of CD8 T cells in Susac syndrome. At the level of the study: Clinically active disease was present in over 5 of the sequenced Susac syndrome patients. About 8 of these patients were in remission. Blood was drawn from patients with Susac syndrome. At that point, they were therapy-naive, on corticosteroids, or on intravenous immunoglobulin alone.

The V gene's germline CDR1 is SGHVS and CDR2 FNYEAQ. There are 12 residues in the CDR3. Trimming removed 4 bases from V and 12 bases from J; junction bases left unmatched: 5. The chain has TRBV7-6 and TRBJ2-2; TRBD1 matches 7 bases. The clonotype was recovered from a human donor with Susac syndrome. The sequencing input was CD8+ T cells from PBMCs. CDR3 sequence (DNA): TGTGCCAGCAGCTCCGGACAGGCGAAGCTGTTTTTT. Its translation is CASSSGQAKLFF. Full variable domain (rest looked up from reference TRBV7-6 and TRBJ2-2): GAGVSQSPRYKVTKRGQDVALRCDPISGHVSLYWYRQALGQGPEFLTYFNYEAQQDKSGLPNDRFSAERPEGSISTLTIQRTEQRDSAMYRCASSSGQAKLFFGEGSRLTVL.